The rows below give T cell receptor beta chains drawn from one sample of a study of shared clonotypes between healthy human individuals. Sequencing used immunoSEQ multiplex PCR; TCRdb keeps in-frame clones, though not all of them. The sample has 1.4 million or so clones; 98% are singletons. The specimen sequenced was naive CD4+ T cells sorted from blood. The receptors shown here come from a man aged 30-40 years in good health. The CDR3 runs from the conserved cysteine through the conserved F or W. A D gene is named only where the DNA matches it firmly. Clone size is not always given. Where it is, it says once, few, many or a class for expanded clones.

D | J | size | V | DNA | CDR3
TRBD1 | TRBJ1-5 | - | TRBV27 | TGTGCCAGCAGTCTGCTCCGGGACAGGGATCAGCCCCAGCATTTT | CASSLLRDRDQPQHF
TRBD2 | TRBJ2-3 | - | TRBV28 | TGTGCCAGCAGTTACTCCGGGACTAGCGGGAGTCACGATACGCAGTATTTT | CASSYSGTSGSHDTQYF
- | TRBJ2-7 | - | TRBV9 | TGTGCCAGCAGCTCCCCAGGGATATACGAGCAGTACTTC | CASSSPGIYEQYF
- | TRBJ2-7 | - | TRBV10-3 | TGTGCCATCAGTGCCACCTTAAGGAACGAGCAGTACTTC | CAISATLRNEQYF
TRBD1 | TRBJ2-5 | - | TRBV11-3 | TGTGCCAGCAGCTCCAGACAGGGGGCTGGGGAGACCCAGTACTTC | CASSSRQGAGETQYF
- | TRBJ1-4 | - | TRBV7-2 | TGTGCCAGCAGCTTATATGTGTACCCAACTAATGAAAAACTGTTTTTT | CASSLYVYPTNEKLFF
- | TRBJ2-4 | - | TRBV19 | TGTGCCAGCGGGGGTGGTGGGAATCTAGCCAAAAACATTCAGTACTTC | CASGGGGNLAKNIQYF
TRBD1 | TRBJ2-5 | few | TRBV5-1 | TGCGCCAGCAGCTTGGGGACAGGGGGTGAGACCCAGTACTTC | CASSLGTGGETQYF
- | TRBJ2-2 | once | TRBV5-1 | TGCGCCAGCAGCTTTGACAGACCGTACACCGGGGAGCTGTTTTTT | CASSFDRPYTGELFF
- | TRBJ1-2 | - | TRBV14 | TGTGCCAGCAGCCAAGTCCGGGGGGAAGGGGCGCGCGGCTACACCTTC | CASSQVRGEGARGYTF
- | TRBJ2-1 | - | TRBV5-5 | TGTGCCAGCAGGCAGATAAGCTCCTACAATGAGCAGTTCTTC | CASRQISSYNEQFF
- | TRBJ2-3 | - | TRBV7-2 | TGTGCCAGCAGCTTAGTGGGCGGCTCCACAGATACGCAGTATTTT | CASSLVGGSTDTQYF
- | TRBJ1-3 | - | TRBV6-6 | TGTGCCAGCAGTAACCCAACAGGGACTGGAAACACCATATATTTT | CASSNPTGTGNTIYF
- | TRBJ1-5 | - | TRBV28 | TGTGCCAGCACAGTTGGTCTGATTCAGACCCCTTGGGAGCCCCAGCATTTT | CASTVGLIQTPWEPQHF
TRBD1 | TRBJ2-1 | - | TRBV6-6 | TGTGCCAGCCGTAGTTATGACTCCCAACAGGGGGCGTTCTTC | CASRSYDSQQGAFF
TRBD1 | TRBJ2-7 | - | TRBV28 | TGTGCCAGCATCAATCTCGGACAGGGTCCCTACGAGCAGTACTTC | CASINLGQGPYEQYF
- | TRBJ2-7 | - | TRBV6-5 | TGTGCCAGCAGTACAGTTCCTTATAACTACGAGCAGTACTTC | CASSTVPYNYEQYF
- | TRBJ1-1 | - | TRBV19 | TGTGCCAGTAGTGCGGCAGGGCGTAATGAAGCTTTCTTT | CASSAAGRNEAFF
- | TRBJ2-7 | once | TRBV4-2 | TGTGCCAGCAGCCAAGATGCGGACTCTCTGCGGACCCTCTACTCCGAGCAGTACTTC | CASSQDADSLRTLYSEQYF
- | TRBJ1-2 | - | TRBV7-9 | TGTGCCAGCAGCCAATCGGCAGGGGCGAACTATGGCTACACCTTC | CASSQSAGANYGYTF
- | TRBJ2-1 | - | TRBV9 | TGTGCCAGCAGCGTAGCTGGGGCAGGTGGAGATGTGGAGCAGTTCTTC | CASSVAGAGGDVEQFF
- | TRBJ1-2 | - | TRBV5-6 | TGTGCCAGCAGCTTAACAGGGATTTATGGCTACACCTTC | CASSLTGIYGYTF
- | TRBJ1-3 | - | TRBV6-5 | TGTGCCAGCAGTTATTCCATGACCGCTAGGGGAAACACCATATATTTT | CASSYSMTARGNTIYF
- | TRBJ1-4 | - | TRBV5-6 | TGTGCCAGCAGCGGAACGACAGGACAGACCGGAAAACTGTTTTTT | CASSGTTGQTGKLFF
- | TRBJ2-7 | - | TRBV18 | TGTGCCAGCTCACCACGGACACTAACGGGGGAGCAGTACTTC | CASSPRTLTGEQYF
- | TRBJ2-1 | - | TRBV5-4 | TGTGCCAGCACCCCCATCCCGAGCTCCTACAATGAGCAGTTCTTC | CASTPIPSSYNEQFF
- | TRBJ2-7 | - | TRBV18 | TGTGCCAGCTCACCATTTGGGGGCCGCCAGCACTTC | CASSPFGGRQHF
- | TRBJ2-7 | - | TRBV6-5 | TGTGCCAGCAGCCGAAACCGGGAGATTAGGTACGAGCAGTACTTC | CASSRNREIRYEQYF
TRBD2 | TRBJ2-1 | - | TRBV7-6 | TGTGCCAGCAGCTCCGGGACTAGGAAGGGAAATGAGCAGTTCTTC | CASSSGTRKGNEQFF
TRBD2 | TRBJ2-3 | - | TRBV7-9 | TGTGCCAGCAGCCCACTAGCGACCACAGATACGCAGTATTTT | CASSPLATTDTQYF
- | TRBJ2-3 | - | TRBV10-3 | TGTGCCATCAGTGACGCGACAGAGAACACAGATACGCAGTATTTT | CAISDATENTDTQYF
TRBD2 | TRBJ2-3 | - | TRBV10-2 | TGCGCCAGCAGAGGACTAGCGGGAGTATCCCACCATAGGGCAGATACGCAGTATTTT | CASRGLAGVSHHRADTQYF
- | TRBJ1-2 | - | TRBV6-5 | TGTGCCAGCAGTTACTCGTCCGGGGCTAACTATGGCTACACCTTC | CASSYSSGANYGYTF
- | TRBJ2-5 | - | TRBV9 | TGTGCCAGCAGCGTAGGAGTCCGCAGGGCAGGGGAGACCCAGTACTTC | CASSVGVRRAGETQYF
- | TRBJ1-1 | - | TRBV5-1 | TGCGCCAGCAGACCTGGGGGCGTTATGAACACTGAAGCTTTCTTT | CASRPGGVMNTEAFF
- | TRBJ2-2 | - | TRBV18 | TGTGCCAGCTCACCAGGGGCCGGGAACACCGGGGAGCTGTTTTTT | CASSPGAGNTGELFF
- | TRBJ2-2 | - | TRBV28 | TGTGCCAGCAGTTTTAGACTCGGGGAGCTGTTTTTT | CASSFRLGELFF
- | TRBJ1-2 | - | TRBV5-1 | TGCGCCAGCAGCTTGGATTCCTCACCCCGGGGCTATGGCTACACCTTC | CASSLDSSPRGYGYTF
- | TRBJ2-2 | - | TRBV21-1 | TGTGCCAGCAGCGGACCTACGGGACAGAGAATGAACACCGGGGAGCTGTTTTTT | CASSGPTGQRMNTGELFF
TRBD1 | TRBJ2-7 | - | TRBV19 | TGTGCCAGTAAGTTGACAGGGGGTAACTACGAGCAGTACTTC | CASKLTGGNYEQYF
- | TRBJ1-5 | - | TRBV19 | TGTGCCAGTTCTCTCTGGGAGGGAGCCGGTGGCAATCAGCCCCAGCATTTT | CASSLWEGAGGNQPQHF
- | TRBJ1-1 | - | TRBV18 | TGTGCCAGCTCACCAAATCTTGGATCTTCTGAAGCTTTCTTT | CASSPNLGSSEAFF
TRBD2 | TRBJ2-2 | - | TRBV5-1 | TGCGCCAGCAGCTTGGGCACCGGGACTAGCGGGAGGACCGGGGAGCTGTTTTTT | CASSLGTGTSGRTGELFF
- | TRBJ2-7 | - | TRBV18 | TGTGCCAGCTCACCGAGGGGATCGGGACTCGAGTCCGAGCAGTACTTC | CASSPRGSGLESEQYF
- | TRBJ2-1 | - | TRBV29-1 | TGCAGCGTTGCCCCCTCGGAATACAATGAGCAGTTCTTC | CSVAPSEYNEQFF
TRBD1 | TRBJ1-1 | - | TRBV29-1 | TGCAGCGTTGACCAGGGGGCAGGGACTGAAGCTTTCTTT | CSVDQGAGTEAFF
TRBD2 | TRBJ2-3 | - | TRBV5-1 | TGCGCCAGCAGCGCGGGACTAGCGGGAGTAGATACGCAGTATTTT | CASSAGLAGVDTQYF
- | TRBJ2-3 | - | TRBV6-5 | TGTGCCAGCAGATGGGACGGCACAGATACGCAGTATTTT | CASRWDGTDTQYF
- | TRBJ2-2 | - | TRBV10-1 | TGCGCCAGCAGTCCTACGTCCCTGTCGGTCGGGGAGCTGTTTTTT | CASSPTSLSVGELFF
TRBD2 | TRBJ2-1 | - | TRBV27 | TGTGCCAGCAGCACCGGACTAGCGGGGTTTGGGGATGAGCAGTTCTTC | CASSTGLAGFGDEQFF
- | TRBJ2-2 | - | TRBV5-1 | TGCGCCAGCAGCTGGCTCGAGGGTAACACCGGGGAGCTGTTTTTT | CASSWLEGNTGELFF
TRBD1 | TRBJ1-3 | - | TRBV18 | TGTGCCAGCTCACAACAGGGGGCTGGAAACACCATATATTTT | CASSQQGAGNTIYF
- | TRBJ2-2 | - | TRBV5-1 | TGCGCCAGCAGCTTCGTGACAAAGAACACCGGGGAGCTGTTTTTT | CASSFVTKNTGELFF
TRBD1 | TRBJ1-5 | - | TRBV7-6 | TGTGCCAGCAGCCAGACAGGGGATCAACCCCAGCATTTT | CASSQTGDQPQHF
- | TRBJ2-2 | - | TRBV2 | TGTGCCAGCAGTGAGGAGAACACCGGGGAGCTGTTTTTT | CASSEENTGELFF
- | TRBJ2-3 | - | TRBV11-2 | TGTGCCAGCAGCCCCAGACTATCCTACTTCACAGATACGCAGTATTTT | CASSPRLSYFTDTQYF